This note documents a single TCR beta chain sequence. Its antigen is currently unknown. The data belong to a study of identifying expanded T cells in peripheral blood. General study points: Variance in clone template counts between roughly 2-week samples significantly increased with total template count across all healthy donors. Over two and four weeks, about 17 and 20 clones changed, versus more than 1 between replicates.

After removal of 4 bases from V and 6 bases from J, the junction contained 6 bases not matched to a gene. This CDR3 is 15 amino acids long. Germline CDR1 reads SGHAT; CDR2 reads FQDESV (reference sequence). Some clones are missing from TCRdb's copy, which holds only in-frame ones; the method was immunoSEQ multiplex PCR. The table shows nearly 60,000 clones, with around 90% occurring only once. This chain connects TRBV11-1 to TRBJ2-1; 10 nucleotides agree with TRBD2. The sequencing sample was made of blood. The sequence was obtained from a person between 18 and 75 years old in good health. In DNA form, the CDR3 reads TGTGCCAGCAGCTCCTCTAGCGGGAGCCGCAATGAGCAGTTCTTC. It specifies CASSSSSGSRNEQFF.